This T cell receptor beta chain was captured in a study of blood T cell repertoires in COVID-19. Looking at the study overall: The analysed material was cDNA or gDNA that came from T cells, B-cell-depleted T cells, or PBMCs.

Trimming removed 2 bases from V and 9 bases from J; junction bases left unmatched: 7. The length of the CDR3 is 15 residues. Germline V lookup: CDR1 MDHEN, CDR2 SYDVKM. Study processing details: Using reference gene primer amplification, nucleated cell counts were estimated. Repertoires were generated with immunoSEQ multiplex PCR, while TCRdb's copy carries only in-frame clones and drops some. The D gene and trimming were derived from the DNA, and the V and J assignments and clone size from that table. The sample contains about 100,000 clones, around 85% of which appear only once. Assignment of participants to cohorts was predicated upon participant-reported clinical history.

The chain is built from TRBV28 and TRBJ2-1, with TRBD1 matching 10 bases. The specimen was PBMCs or T cells enriched from blood (not recorded which). The TCR originated in a woman aged 45-65 years who had recovered from COVID-19. The CDR3 nucleotides read TGTGCCAGCAGTTTAGGGACAGGGGAACCCGCTGAGCAGTTCTTC. Translating it yields CASSLGTGEPAEQFF.